This paragraph covers one TCR beta chain sequence. This specimen comes from a study of blood T cell repertoires in COVID-19. Study details: Collection of acute and convalescent COVID-19 samples took place in the United States, Italy and Spain. T cells, B-cell-depleted T cells, or PBMCs provided the cDNA or gDNA that served as material.

Authors' methods: Reference gene primer amplification in the assay estimated nucleated cell counts. Assay: immunoSEQ multiplex PCR; the TCRdb copy retains only in-frame clones and omits some. V, J and clone size are those of that table, while D and trimming were read from the DNA. This sample has 150,000 to 200,000 clones, with approximately 90% found just once. The source is a man aged 18-30 years with acute or convalescent COVID-19. Specimen: peripheral blood.

The DNA of the CDR3 is TGTGCCACTAGGACAGGGGCTCCGAGCACTGAAGCTTTCTTT. Translation gives CATRTGAPSTEAFF. This chain links TRBV19 with TRBJ1-1; TRBD1 matches 9 bases. Losses at the gene ends were 10 bases for V and 4 bases for J; bases not matched to a gene: 10. Germline V gene data show CDR1 as LNHDA and CDR2 as SQIVND (reference sequence). The CDR3 runs to 14 residues.